Listed below are T cell receptor beta chains from one sample, sequenced in a study of blood T cell repertoires in COVID-19. TCRdb keeps only in-frame clones here, not all; method: immunoSEQ multiplex PCR. The table has about 140,000 clones, about nine tenths seen once. Sequencing was done on a sample of peripheral blood. The receptor source for this set is a human donor with COVID-19, enrolled during active disease. The donor label of this sample is uncertain. The CDR3 runs from the conserved cysteine through the conserved F or W. D genes are given only for firm matches. For some rows the clone size is stated as once, few or many, or as a class when expanded; others skip it.

length: 16
size: once
V: TRBV6-1
J: TRBJ1-3
D: NA
CDR3: CASSDLHTKTGNTIYF
DNA: TGTGCCAGCAGTGACCTCCACACAAAAACTGGAAACACCATATATTTT

length: 15
size: few
V: TRBV30
J: TRBJ1-5
D: NA
CDR3: CAWSYSRGGNQPQHF
DNA: TGTGCCTGGAGTTACTCAAGGGGAGGTAATCAGCCCCAGCATTTT

length: 12
size: NA
V: TRBV5-1
J: TRBJ1-2
D: NA
CDR3: CASSLARDGYTF
DNA: TGCGCCAGCAGCTTGGCCAGGGATGGCTACACCTTC

length: 15
size: NA
V: TRBV21-1
J: TRBJ2-7
D: NA
CDR3: CASTEPRVRIYEQYF
DNA: TGTGCCAGCACCGAACCCCGGGTAAGGATCTACGAGCAGTACTTC

length: 14
size: NA
V: TRBV30
J: TRBJ2-7
D: TRBD1
CDR3: CASRGRGRTYEQYF
DNA: TGTGCCTCCAGGGGTAGGGGGCGAACTTACGAGCAGTACTTC

length: 19
size: NA
V: TRBV27
J: TRBJ2-6
D: TRBD1
CDR3: CASSHYGTGDISGANVLTF
DNA: TGTGCCAGCAGTCACTACGGGACAGGGGATATCTCTGGGGCCAACGTCCTGACTTTC

length: 18
size: NA
V: TRBV11-3
J: TRBJ2-7
D: TRBD1
CDR3: CASSLSGTGGTLAYEQYF
DNA: TGTGCCAGCAGCTTATCCGGGACAGGGGGCACCCTAGCCTACGAGCAGTACTTC

length: 14
size: NA
V: TRBV5-1
J: TRBJ2-7
D: TRBD1
CDR3: CASSLGQGVDEQYF
DNA: TGCGCCAGCAGCTTGGGGCAGGGGGTAGACGAGCAGTACTTC

length: 14
size: few
V: TRBV6-5
J: TRBJ1-1
D: NA
CDR3: CASSYGRSHTEAFF
DNA: TGTGCCAGCAGTTATGGGAGAAGCCACACTGAAGCTTTCTTT

length: 12
size: NA
V: TRBV25-1
J: TRBJ2-7
D: NA
CDR3: CASSETGTEQYF
DNA: TGTGCCAGCAGTGAAACAGGGACCGAGCAGTACTTC

length: 16
size: NA
V: TRBV4-2
J: TRBJ2-1
D: TRBD2
CDR3: CASSRRDGTNYNEQFF
DNA: TGTGCCAGCAGCCGAAGGGACGGGACTAATTATAATGAGCAGTTCTTC

length: 14
size: once
V: TRBV5-1
J: TRBJ1-1
D: NA
CDR3: CASSLTRALTEAFF
DNA: TGCGCCAGCAGCTTGACCAGGGCACTCACTGAAGCTTTCTTT

length: 13
size: NA
V: TRBV12-3/TRBV12-4
J: TRBJ2-7
D: NA
CDR3: CASSLRTFYEQYF
DNA: TGTGCCAGCAGTCTCAGGACATTCTACGAGCAGTACTTC

length: 13
size: NA
V: TRBV19
J: TRBJ1-1
D: NA
CDR3: CASSTPGDTEAFF
DNA: TGTGCCAGTAGTACTCCAGGGGACACTGAAGCTTTCTTT

length: 12
size: NA
V: TRBV30
J: TRBJ2-5
D: TRBD1
CDR3: CASTGKQVTQYF
DNA: TGTGCCTCGACAGGGAAACAAGTGACCCAGTACTTC

length: 15
size: once
V: TRBV24-1
J: TRBJ1-2
D: TRBD1
CDR3: CATSEAGRDRVGYTF
DNA: TGTGCCACCAGTGAGGCCGGACGGGACAGGGTTGGCTACACCTTC

length: 14
size: NA
V: TRBV18
J: TRBJ1-2
D: TRBD1
CDR3: CASSRTGADYGYTF
DNA: TGTGCCAGCTCACGAACAGGGGCGGACTATGGCTACACCTTC

length: 14
size: once
V: TRBV2
J: TRBJ1-1
D: NA
CDR3: CASTLGQLNTEAFF
DNA: TGTGCCAGCACCCTAGGACAGTTGAACACTGAAGCTTTCTTT

length: 17
size: NA
V: TRBV7-3
J: TRBJ2-1
D: TRBD2
CDR3: CASSLDRESWREGEQFF
DNA: TGTGCCAGCAGCTTAGACAGGGAGAGTTGGCGGGAGGGTGAGCAGTTCTTC

length: 15
size: NA
V: TRBV2
J: TRBJ2-3
D: NA
CDR3: CASSEERASSDTQYF
DNA: TGTGCCAGCAGTGAGGAGAGGGCAAGCTCAGATACGCAGTATTTT

length: 13
size: NA
V: TRBV6-5
J: TRBJ2-1
D: NA
CDR3: CASSYERSDEQFF
DNA: TGTGCCAGCAGTTACGAGCGATCGGATGAGCAGTTCTTC

length: 14
size: NA
V: TRBV9
J: TRBJ2-3
D: NA
CDR3: CASSVAPQSDTQYF
DNA: TGTGCCAGCAGCGTAGCACCTCAGTCAGATACGCAGTATTTT

length: 16
size: NA
V: TRBV19
J: TRBJ2-2
D: NA
CDR3: CASSIGPPGNTGELFF
DNA: TGTGCCAGTAGTATAGGCCCCCCAGGGAACACCGGGGAGCTGTTTTTT

length: 15
size: NA
V: TRBV7-2
J: TRBJ1-6
D: NA
CDR3: CASSLIAGLDSPLHF
DNA: TGTGCCAGCAGCTTAATTGCAGGGCTTGATTCACCCCTCCACTTT

length: 14
size: NA
V: TRBV5-1
J: TRBJ1-2
D: TRBD1
CDR3: CASSPQGANYGYTF
DNA: TGCGCCAGCAGCCCCCAGGGGGCGAACTATGGCTACACCTTC

length: 14
size: NA
V: TRBV9
J: TRBJ1-3
D: NA
CDR3: CASRRELEGNTIYF
DNA: TGTGCCAGCAGGAGGGAATTGGAAGGAAACACCATATATTTT

length: 15
size: NA
V: TRBV7-7
J: TRBJ2-7
D: NA
CDR3: CASSLSSGPSYEQYF
DNA: TGTGCCAGCAGCTTATCCAGCGGCCCCTCCTACGAGCAGTACTTC

length: 15
size: NA
V: TRBV24-1
J: TRBJ2-1
D: NA
CDR3: CATSDPPTGNNEQFF
DNA: TGTGCCACCAGTGATCCGCCGACAGGAAACAATGAGCAGTTCTTC

length: 15
size: NA
V: TRBV6-4
J: TRBJ1-1
D: NA
CDR3: CASSPDKGMNTEAFF
DNA: TGTGCCAGCAGTCCGGACAAGGGCATGAACACTGAAGCTTTCTTT

length: 17
size: NA
V: TRBV5-1
J: TRBJ1-4
D: NA
CDR3: CASSLVSGTTTNEKLFF
DNA: TGCGCCAGCAGCTTGGTATCGGGAACCACAACTAATGAAAAACTGTTTTTT

length: 16
size: NA
V: TRBV6-5
J: TRBJ2-3
D: TRBD2
CDR3: CASSYGGTSGADTQYF
DNA: TGTGCCAGCAGTTACGGCGGGACTAGCGGGGCAGATACGCAGTATTTT

length: 14
size: NA
V: TRBV11-3
J: TRBJ2-7
D: NA
CDR3: CASSFGTKRDEQYF
DNA: TGTGCCAGCAGCTTTGGGACAAAGAGAGACGAGCAGTACTTC

length: 16
size: NA
V: TRBV19
J: TRBJ2-3
D: TRBD2
CDR3: CASSMDRTSGTDTQYF
DNA: TGTGCCAGTAGTATGGACCGGACTAGCGGAACAGATACGCAGTATTTT

length: 15
size: NA
V: TRBV5-6
J: TRBJ1-2
D: NA
CDR3: CASRRRRETNYGYTF
DNA: TGTGCCAGCAGACGGAGACGGGAAACTAACTATGGCTACACCTTC

length: 16
size: NA
V: TRBV5-4
J: TRBJ2-5
D: NA
CDR3: CASSQRQVYEQETQYF
DNA: TGTGCCAGCAGCCAAAGACAGGTGTATGAGCAAGAGACCCAGTACTTC

length: 15
size: NA
V: TRBV13
J: TRBJ2-1
D: TRBD2
CDR3: CASSSSGGAWNEQFF
DNA: TGTGCCAGCAGCTCTAGCGGGGGGGCTTGGAATGAGCAGTTCTTC

length: 16
size: once
V: TRBV9
J: TRBJ2-1
D: TRBD2
CDR3: CASSPFGDYRYNEQFF
DNA: TGTGCCAGCAGCCCCTTCGGGGACTATCGTTACAATGAGCAGTTCTTC

length: 13
size: NA
V: TRBV4-1
J: TRBJ2-7
D: NA
CDR3: CASSRAHTYEQYF
DNA: TGCGCCAGCAGCAGAGCCCATACCTACGAGCAGTACTTC

length: 14
size: NA
V: TRBV5-1
J: TRBJ1-2
D: TRBD1
CDR3: CASGDGTGGNGYTF
DNA: TGCGCCAGCGGCGATGGGACAGGGGGTAATGGCTACACCTTC

length: 17
size: NA
V: TRBV19
J: TRBJ2-3
D: TRBD1
CDR3: CASSPWGQGMGTDTQYF
DNA: TGTGCCAGTAGCCCCTGGGGACAGGGGATGGGGACAGATACGCAGTATTTT

length: 14
size: NA
V: TRBV27
J: TRBJ2-1
D: TRBD1
CDR3: CASSQGQAGGEQFF
DNA: TGTGCCAGCAGTCAGGGACAGGCTGGAGGTGAGCAGTTCTTC

length: 13
size: NA
V: TRBV6-5
J: TRBJ1-5
D: NA
CDR3: CASSGTLWQPQHF
DNA: TGTGCCAGCAGCGGGACTCTTTGGCAGCCCCAGCATTTT

length: 14
size: NA
V: TRBV25-1
J: TRBJ2-1
D: NA
CDR3: CASSVRGPYNEQFF
DNA: TGTGCCAGCAGTGTAAGAGGGCCTTACAATGAGCAGTTCTTC

length: 13
size: NA
V: TRBV5-5
J: TRBJ2-7
D: NA
CDR3: CASSAPGPYEQYF
DNA: TGTGCCAGCAGCGCCCCGGGTCCCTACGAGCAGTACTTC

length: 16
size: NA
V: TRBV5-1
J: TRBJ2-2
D: TRBD1
CDR3: CASSPSDRADTGELFF
DNA: TGCGCCAGCAGCCCCTCGGACAGGGCAGACACCGGGGAGCTGTTTTTT